This T cell receptor (beta chain) originates from a study of OX40 agonist ivuxolimab in advanced cancers. This clone was observed a single time. Here immunoSEQ multiplex PCR was the method, and the copy in TCRdb shows in-frame clones only, minus some. The profile covers around 66,000 clones, with 65% to 85% appearing a single time and roughly 4.5% taken by the ten largest. Germline loops: CDR1 SNHLY, CDR2 FYNNEI. V lost 6 bases, J lost 3 bases, and 8 bases stayed unmatched. The CDR3 runs 15 residues. V usage is TRBV2 and J usage is TRBJ1-5; TRBD1 aligns across 7 bases. Specimen: CD4+ or CD8+ T cells sorted from blood, collected in a trial of the OX40 agonist ivuxolimab. This clonotype originated in an adult with an advanced solid tumor such as melanoma, head and neck, liver or kidney cancer. The CDR3 is CASSPRDRFNQPQHF. The DNA for the CDR3 is TGTGCCAGCAGCCCCCGGGACAGATTCAATCAGCCCCAGCATTTT.